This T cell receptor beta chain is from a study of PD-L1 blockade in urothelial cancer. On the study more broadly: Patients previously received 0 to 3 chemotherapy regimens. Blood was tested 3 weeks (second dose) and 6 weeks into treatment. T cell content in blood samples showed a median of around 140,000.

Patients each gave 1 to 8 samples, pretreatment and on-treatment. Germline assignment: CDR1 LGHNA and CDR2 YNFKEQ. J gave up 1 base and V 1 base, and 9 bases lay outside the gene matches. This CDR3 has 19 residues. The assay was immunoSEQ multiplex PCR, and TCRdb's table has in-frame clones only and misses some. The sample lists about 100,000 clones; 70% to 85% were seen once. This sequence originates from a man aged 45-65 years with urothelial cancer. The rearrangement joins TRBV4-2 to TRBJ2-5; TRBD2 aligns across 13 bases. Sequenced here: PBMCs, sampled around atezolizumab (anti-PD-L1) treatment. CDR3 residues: CASSQVGPGLAGTQETQYF. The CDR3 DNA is TGTGCCAGCAGCCAAGTAGGACCGGGACTAGCGGGAACCCAAGAGACCCAGTACTTC.